This is a list of T cell receptor beta chains from one sample in a study of blood T cells in healthy people across ages. TCRdb redid the calling of the 5' RACE reads with MiXCR, one entry per CDR3 protein. The sample lists some 900,000 distinct CDR3 sequences; roughly 52% were seen once. Input material: blood. These receptors all stem from a man under 40 in good health. CDR3s include the opening cysteine and the closing phenylalanine or tryptophan. The order of the fields is D gene, J gene, V gene, clone size, CDR3 DNA, CDR3 protein. The D gene is left open where the match is weak. The size field is filled for only some rows; it gives once, few, many or a size class.

d_gene: -; j_gene: TRBJ2-7; v_gene: TRBV7-9; abundance: -; CDR3nt: TGTGCCAGCAGCTTCGGAGTTCCTTCATACGAGCAGTACTTC; CDR3aa: CASSFGVPSYEQYF
d_gene: -; j_gene: TRBJ2-1; v_gene: TRBV20-1; abundance: -; CDR3nt: TGCAGTGCAGGGGAATTCGATGAGCAGTTCTTC; CDR3aa: CSAGEFDEQFF
d_gene: TRBD2; j_gene: TRBJ2-7; v_gene: TRBV20-1; abundance: once; CDR3nt: TGCAGTGCTACGGGACTAGCGGGGCCTTACAATGAGCAGTACTTC; CDR3aa: CSATGLAGPYNEQYF
d_gene: -; j_gene: TRBJ2-3; v_gene: TRBV7-2; abundance: many; CDR3nt: TGTGCCAGCAGCTTACTTCCAGATACGCAGTATTTT; CDR3aa: CASSLLPDTQYF
d_gene: -; j_gene: TRBJ1-1; v_gene: TRBV10-3; abundance: -; CDR3nt: TGTGCCATCGCCGACCTTACGAACACTGAAGCTTTCTTT; CDR3aa: CAIADLTNTEAFF
d_gene: TRBD1; j_gene: TRBJ2-7; v_gene: TRBV7-2; abundance: -; CDR3nt: TGTGCCAGCAACGATGATTTGACAGGGGGCTACGAGCAGTACTTC; CDR3aa: CASNDDLTGGYEQYF
d_gene: TRBD1; j_gene: TRBJ1-1; v_gene: TRBV20-1; abundance: -; CDR3nt: TGCAGTGCTAGGGCCCAGGGGGAGAACACTGAAGCTTTCTTT; CDR3aa: CSARAQGENTEAFF
d_gene: TRBD2; j_gene: TRBJ2-3; v_gene: TRBV13; abundance: -; CDR3nt: TGTGCCAGCAGCTTAAGTTTGGGAGGGTTGTCCCCAGATACGCAGTATTTT; CDR3aa: CASSLSLGGLSPDTQYF
d_gene: TRBD1; j_gene: TRBJ2-5; v_gene: TRBV2; abundance: few; CDR3nt: TGTGCCAGCAGTCCTGGACAGGGGGCACTGGAGACCCAGTACTTC; CDR3aa: CASSPGQGALETQYF
d_gene: TRBD2; j_gene: TRBJ2-7; v_gene: TRBV20-1; abundance: few; CDR3nt: TGCAGTGCTAGAGGGGGTAGACTAGCGGGGGGATTTTACGAGCAGTACTTC; CDR3aa: CSARGGRLAGGFYEQYF
d_gene: -; j_gene: TRBJ2-2; v_gene: TRBV6-5; abundance: few; CDR3nt: TGTGCCAGCAGTTACTCGATCGGGAACACCGGGGAGCTGTTTTTT; CDR3aa: CASSYSIGNTGELFF
d_gene: -; j_gene: TRBJ1-4; v_gene: TRBV5-1; abundance: -; CDR3nt: TGCGCCAGCAGCTTGGGGAACAGCCCCAATGAAAAACTGTTTTTT; CDR3aa: CASSLGNSPNEKLFF
d_gene: -; j_gene: TRBJ1-4; v_gene: TRBV9; abundance: -; CDR3nt: TGTGTCAGCAGCGTAGGTCCCACCCAGGAAGAAAAACTGTTTTTT; CDR3aa: CVSSVGPTQEEKLFF
d_gene: TRBD2; j_gene: TRBJ2-7; v_gene: TRBV29-1; abundance: -; CDR3nt: TGCAGCGTTGTCCTTACTTACTATCGGACTAGCGGATACAATGAGCAGTACTTC; CDR3aa: CSVVLTYYRTSGYNEQYF
d_gene: -; j_gene: TRBJ1-2; v_gene: TRBV29-1; abundance: -; CDR3nt: TGCAGCGTTAATGGGGCTAACTATGGCTACACCTTC; CDR3aa: CSVNGANYGYTF
d_gene: TRBD2; j_gene: TRBJ2-3; v_gene: TRBV18; abundance: -; CDR3nt: TGTGCCAGCTCACCGGGACTAGCGGACTTCACAGATACGCAGTATTTT; CDR3aa: CASSPGLADFTDTQYF
d_gene: -; j_gene: TRBJ2-3; v_gene: TRBV5-1; abundance: -; CDR3nt: TGCGCCAGCAGCTCCACTGGGGGGACGCCAGATACGCAGTATTTT; CDR3aa: CASSSTGGTPDTQYF
d_gene: -; j_gene: TRBJ2-6; v_gene: TRBV4-3; abundance: -; CDR3nt: TGCGCCAGCAGTCGGGACGCCACCCGGCCTGGGGCCAACGTCCTGACTTTC; CDR3aa: CASSRDATRPGANVLTF